These 32 T cell receptor beta chains were all obtained from the same sample, sequenced in a study of radiation and T cells in renal cell carcinoma. The method was immunoSEQ multiplex PCR; TCRdb's version includes in-frame clones alone and lacks a portion of them. The sample includes 15,000 to 20,000 clones, under 55% of them seen just once. As to treatment: 15 Gy SBRT to primary tumor, nephrectomy 4 weeks later. Source: tumor tissue, taken from a patient whose treatment included radiotherapy and nephrectomy. Receptor source: a man over 45 with renal cell carcinoma.

This chain links TRBV5-6 with TRBJ2-7, with D possibly TRBD1 on 6 matching bases. V was clipped by 4 bases and J by 1 base, with 15 bases between them. Germline CDR1 reads SGHDT; CDR2 reads YYEEEE. The CDR3 spans 15 residues. CDR3 residues: CASSPLDSSSYEQYF. Written as DNA, the CDR3 is TGTGCCAGCAGCCCCCTGGACAGTTCTTCCTACGAGCAGTACTTC.

The V call is TRBV21-1, the J call TRBJ1-2; TRBD1 reflects the table's D call only, with no check against the DNA. TRBV21-1 is given as a pseudogene. This CDR3 has 12 amino acids. CDR3 DNA: TGTGCCAGCGCCCACCCCCCCGACACCTACACCTTC. Residues: CASAHPPDTYTF.

The rearrangement joins TRBV5-1 to TRBJ2-1; a weak D match, TRBD1 (6 bases). Germline lookup yields CDR1 SGHRS and CDR2 YFSETQ. V gave up 3 bases and J gave up 6 bases, with 10 bases separating them. The CDR3 is made up of 13 amino acids. CDR3 nucleotide sequence: TGCGCCAGCAGCTCCTTAGGGGGCAATGAGCAGTTCTTC. Residues: CASSSLGGNEQFF.

The chain recombines TRBV7-2 with TRBJ2-5; D is uncertain. The CDR3 extends over 18 amino acids. Germline V gene data show CDR1 as SGHTA and CDR2 as FQGNSA. Deletions cut 1 base from V and 5 bases from J, with 23 bases between. In nucleotides, the CDR3 is TGTGCCAGCAGCTTAGTGTACCGTCGGCTTACGGTCGGGGAGACCCAGTACTTC. It codes for CASSLVYRRLTVGETQYF.

This clone is medium-sized (0.01 to 0.1%) by share. The rearrangement uses TRBV19 and TRBJ1-2; 8 nucleotides line up with TRBD1. V lost 5 bases, J lost 4 bases, and 6 bases stayed unmatched. Germline assignment: CDR1 LNHDA and CDR2 SQIVND (reference sequence). This CDR3 has 14 amino acids. CDR3 sequence (DNA): TGTGCCAGTAGTCCGACAGGGGACCTCTATGGCTACACCTTC. It codes for CASSPTGDLYGYTF. Supplemented by reference TRBV19 and TRBJ1-2, the full variable domain reads DGGITQSPKYLFRKEGQNVTLSCEQNLNHDAMYWYRQDPGQGLRLIYYSQIVNDFQKGDIAEGYSVSREKKESFPLTVTSAQKNPTAFYLCASSPTGDLYGYTFGSGTRLTVV.

This clone was found many times. The V gene is TRBV6-1, the J gene TRBJ1-1, with D perhaps matching TRBD1 (6 bases). The germline CDR1 and CDR2 sequences are MNHNS and SASEGT. The CDR3 sequence is 13 residues long. V was shortened by 6 bases and J by 3 bases, with 11 bases between the two germline ends. The CDR3 bases are TGTGCCAGCAGCCGACAGGTATACACTGAAGCTTTCTTT. This codes for CASSRQVYTEAFF.

The chain links TRBV2 to TRBJ2-7; 10 bases line up with TRBD1. Germline V gene lookup returns CDR1 SNHLY and CDR2 FYNNEI. The CDR3 is 15 amino acids. Trimming at V came to 10 bases and at J to 5 bases, leaving 14 bases not matched to a gene. CDR3 in DNA: TGTGCCATCCTCAACCCCGGGACAGGGGTCCACGAGCAGTACTTC. As protein: CAILNPGTGVHEQYF.

This sequence joins TRBV2 and TRBJ2-7; 12 bases match TRBD1. The CDR3 covers 15 residues. V lost 2 bases, J lost 7 bases, and 6 bases stayed unmatched. CDR1 and CDR2 from the germline V gene are SNHLY and FYNNEI. CDR3 bases: TGTGCCAGCAGTGAATGGGACAGGGGGCCGGAGGAGCAGTACTTC. It is translated as CASSEWDRGPEEQYF.

The rearrangement links TRBV7-9 to TRBJ2-1; tentatively, D is TRBD2 (6 bases). The CDR3 runs 14 residues. Looked up from germline, CDR1 is SEHNR and CDR2 is FQNEAQ (reference sequence). V dropped 5 bases and J dropped 10 bases, with 18 bases sitting between them. CDR3 sequence (DNA): TGTGCCAGCAGCCCCTCGGGACTTTTAGCCGAGCAGTTCTTC. Translation gives CASSPSGLLAEQFF.

This sequence joins TRBV4-2 and TRBJ1-4; D is uncertain. Per germline, CDR1 LGHNA and CDR2 YNFKEQ. The CDR3 spans 15 residues. V gave up 0 bases and J gave up 0 bases, with 5 bases separating them. The CDR3 reads CASSQDIATNEKLFF. CDR3 coding DNA: TGTGCCAGCAGCCAAGATATCGCAACTAATGAAAAACTGTTTTTT.

This clone was counted only a few times. The rearrangement joins TRBV19 to TRBJ2-7; 7 bases agree with TRBD1. This CDR3 has 16 amino acids. V lost 2 bases, J lost 1 base, and 8 bases stayed unmatched. Germline CDR1 reads LNHDA; CDR2 reads SQIVND (reference sequence). The CDR3 protein is CASSIIWTGYSYEQYF. In nucleotides, the CDR3 is TGTGCCAGTAGTATAATCTGGACAGGCTATTCCTACGAGCAGTACTTC.

The chain joins TRBV30 to TRBJ1-4; D might be TRBD1 (5 bases). The CDR3 contains 13 residues. Germline V gene sequence: CDR1 GTSNPN, CDR2 SVGIG (reference sequence). V lost 4 bases, J lost 0 bases, and 6 bases lay in between. The CDR3 sequence is CAWMGATNEKLFF. CDR3 sequence (DNA): TGTGCCTGGATGGGGGCAACTAATGAAAAACTGTTTTTT.

This chain links TRBV28 with TRBJ1-1; unclear D gene. The CDR3 consists of 13 residues. Trimming stripped 2 bases from V and 0 bases from J, with 4 bases between. The germline gives CDR1 MDHEN, CDR2 SYDVKM. The CDR3 loop is CASSLGMNTEAFF. Here the CDR3 DNA reads TGTGCCAGCAGTTTAGGGATGAACACTGAAGCTTTCTTT.

V usage is TRBV19 and J usage is TRBJ1-2; 8 bases are a match to TRBD1. Germline V gene lookup returns CDR1 LNHDA and CDR2 SQIVND (reference sequence). The CDR3 loop spans 13 amino acids. Trimming at V came to 7 bases and at J to 6 bases, leaving 7 bases not matched to a gene. The CDR3 nucleotides read TGTGCCAGTACCCCCCGGGACAGGAATGGCTACACCTTC. It yields the protein CASTPRDRNGYTF.

This clone was observed a few times. V is TRBV2 and J is TRBJ2-5; tentative D call: TRBD2 (5 bases). The CDR3 totals 14 residues. Deletions cut 3 bases from V and 7 bases from J, with 15 bases between. In germline, CDR1 is SNHLY, CDR2 FYNNEI. The CDR3 loop reads CASSDSLAEGTQYF. The CDR3 DNA sequence: TGTGCCAGCAGTGACAGTCTAGCTGAAGGGACCCAGTACTTC.

This rearrangement joins TRBV2 to TRBJ2-1; 10 bases fit TRBD1. V lost 5 bases and J lost 9; bases outside the gene matches: 10. CDR3 length: 15 residues. CDR1 is SNHLY and CDR2 is FYNNEI in the germline V gene. As DNA, the CDR3 is TGTGCCAGCAGTTCTGACAGGGGGCGGTCCGGTGAGCAGTTCTTC. Its protein product is CASSSDRGRSGEQFF.

This chain connects TRBV11-2 to TRBJ2-1; D is tentatively TRBD1 or TRBD2 (5 bases each). In germline, CDR1 is SGHAT, CDR2 FQNNGV. Deletions cut 6 bases from V and 9 bases from J, with 21 bases between. The CDR3 spans 15 residues. This CDR3 reads CASSILRDLIGEQFF. The CDR3 nucleotides are TGTGCCAGCAGTATTCTCCGGGACCTGATCGGTGAGCAGTTCTTC.

V usage is TRBV6-5 and J usage is TRBJ1-1; D uncertain. Germline loops: CDR1 MNHEY, CDR2 SVGAGI. This CDR3 region has 15 residues. The V and J ends lost 4 bases and 0 bases respectively, with 12 bases between them. The CDR3 spells CASSLKYFMNTEAFF. The CDR3 DNA reads as TGTGCCAGCAGTTTAAAATATTTCATGAACACTGAAGCTTTCTTT.

This clone was picked up a small number of times. The V and J genes are TRBV10-3 and TRBJ2-1, with D possibly being TRBD2 (5 bases). V lost 4 bases to trimming and J lost 6 bases, with 19 bases between them. CDR1 is ENHRY and CDR2 is SYGVKD in the germline V gene. This CDR3 is 16 amino acids long. CDR3 sequence reads: CAISARVTAFSNEQFF. DNA of the CDR3: TGTGCCATCAGTGCGAGGGTTACTGCCTTCTCCAATGAGCAGTTCTTC.

The genes are TRBV6-4 and TRBJ2-3; TRBD2 matches at 7 bases. Germline CDR1 is MRHNA and CDR2 is SNTAGT. The CDR3 is made up of 15 amino acids. The V and J ends lost 5 bases and 0 bases, in that order; junction bases with no gene match: 5. In DNA form, the CDR3 reads TGTGCCAGCAGTCGGGAGGCCGAAAGCACAGATACGCAGTATTTT. It specifies CASSREAESTDTQYF.

This clone appeared a few times. The rearrangement links TRBV5-6 to TRBJ2-3, with 7 bases matching TRBD1. CDR3 size: 16 residues. Germline assignment: CDR1 SGHDT and CDR2 YYEEEE. V dropped 2 bases and J dropped 0; count of bases not matched to a gene: 6. CDR3 coding DNA: TGTGCCAGCAGCTTACGTGGGGGACAGAGCACAGATACGCAGTATTTT. Protein sequence: CASSLRGGQSTDTQYF.

This clone was seen more than once but under ten times. CDR3 amino acids: CASSYSGQRGGKLFF. In nucleotides, the CDR3 is TGTGCCAGCAGTTACTCTGGTCAAAGAGGAGGAAAACTGTTTTTT. This sequence joins TRBV6-5 and TRBJ1-4; D gene uncertain. Trimming took off 0 bases at V and 10 bases at J, with 15 bases between the two ends. Germline V gene lookup returns CDR1 MNHEY and CDR2 SVGAGI. The CDR3 sequence is 15 residues long.

The chain carries TRBV6-5 and TRBJ2-1; D is uncertain. Trimming left V 0 bases short and J 0 bases short, with 3 bases between. Germline V lookup: CDR1 MNHEY, CDR2 SVGAGI. CDR3 length equals 14 residues. The CDR3: CASSYSPSYNEQFF. CDR3 in DNA: TGTGCCAGCAGTTACTCGCCCTCCTACAATGAGCAGTTCTTC.

This clone has just a few counts. The genes are TRBV6-5 and TRBJ2-1; 10 nucleotides agree with TRBD2. There are 15 residues in the CDR3. CDR1 is MNHEY and CDR2 is SVGAGI in the germline V gene. J gave up 9 bases and V 0 bases, and 5 bases lay outside the gene matches. The chain's CDR3 is CASSYSASGRGEQFF. The DNA of the CDR3 is TGTGCCAGCAGTTACTCGGCTAGCGGGAGAGGTGAGCAGTTCTTC.

This clone was observed a single time. The chain joins TRBV10-2 to TRBJ1-2; TRBD1 is a possible D gene (5 bases). Germline CDR1 reads WSHSY; CDR2 reads SAAADI. V dropped 3 bases and J dropped 0 bases, with 14 bases sitting between them. The CDR3 is made up of 16 amino acids. CDR3 DNA: TGCGCCAGCAGTGAAATTCCGACAGTTCCTAACTATGGCTACACCTTC. Amino acids: CASSEIPTVPNYGYTF.

The CDR3 DNA sequence: TGTGCCAGCAGTCCCTCCCTCAGTCAGACCGGGGAGCTGTTTTTT. Encoded protein: CASSPSLSQTGELFF. V and J are TRBV6-1 and TRBJ2-2; D not certain. Germline V gives CDR1 MNHNS, CDR2 SASEGT. Trimming shortened V by 5 bases and J by 5 bases, and 15 bases separated the two germline ends. This CDR3 has 15 residues.

This clone was counted between two and nine times. V gene TRBV19 combines with J gene TRBJ2-7, with TRBD1 identical over 8 bases. The CDR3 covers 14 residues. CDR1 and CDR2 (germline): LNHDA, SQIVND (reference sequence). J lost 7 bases, V lost 4 bases, and 9 bases had no gene match. CDR3 amino acids: CASSSDRGPGEQYF. The DNA for the CDR3 is TGTGCCAGTAGTAGTGACAGGGGACCGGGGGAGCAGTACTTC.

The chain recombines TRBV7-9 with TRBJ1-2; D is unresolved. Trimming took off 3 bases at V and 4 bases at J, with 9 bases between the two ends. The germline V gene has CDR1 SEHNR and CDR2 FQNEAQ (reference sequence). The length of the CDR3 is 13 residues. The CDR3 reads CASSLRDFYGYTF. The CDR3 DNA reads TGTGCCAGCAGCTTGAGGGATTTCTATGGCTACACCTTC.

The V gene is TRBV27, the J gene TRBJ1-1, with D hard to call. The CDR3 length is 17 residues. Trimming left V 2 bases short and J 2 bases short, with 18 bases between. CDR1 MNHEY and CDR2 SMNVEV come from the germline V gene (reference sequence). The CDR3 sequence is CASSLIPILTVNTEAFF. CDR3 in DNA: TGTGCCAGCAGTTTAATCCCTATACTGACCGTAAACACTGAAGCTTTCTTT.

A few counts support this clone. The chain is built from TRBV19 and TRBJ2-1, with 9 nucleotides matching TRBD2. The CDR3 runs to 17 residues. The germline gives CDR1 LNHDA, CDR2 SQIVND (reference sequence). The trim removed 0 bases at V and 5 bases at J, leaving 8 bases unmatched. CDR3 nucleotide sequence: TGTGCCAGTAGTATAGAGGGAAGCGGGGGGATAGACAATGAGCAGTTCTTC. This codes for CASSIEGSGGIDNEQFF.

This clone was detected a few times. The chain joins TRBV29-1 to TRBJ2-1; 10 bases line up with TRBD1. Trimming removed 1 base from V and 7 bases from J; junction bases left unmatched: 4. The CDR3 totals 14 residues. CDR1 SQVTM and CDR2 ANQGSEA come from the germline V gene. The CDR3 sequence: CSVEGDRGRNEQFF. For the CDR3, the DNA is TGCAGCGTTGAAGGTGACAGGGGGCGAAATGAGCAGTTCTTC.

This clone was seen just once. The V and J genes are TRBV10-3 and TRBJ1-4; maybe TRBD1 (5 bases). The CDR3 consists of 13 residues. V gave up 7 bases and J gave up 8 bases, with 14 bases separating them. Germline lookup yields CDR1 ENHRY and CDR2 SYGVKD. DNA for the CDR3: TGTGCCATCAAAGGCAGGGTTGGGGAAAAACTGTTTTTT. Its protein product is CAIKGRVGEKLFF.